This is a list of T cell receptor beta chains from one sample in a study of OX40 agonist ivuxolimab in advanced cancers. Clones were read by immunoSEQ multiplex PCR, and TCRdb kept only the in-frame ones, dropping some. The data show around 38,000 clones, with about 90% seen just once and about a tenth held by the top ten. Source: CD4+ or CD8+ T cells sorted from blood, taken in a trial of the OX40 agonist ivuxolimab. The receptors here all came from an adult with an advanced solid tumor such as melanoma, head and neck, liver or kidney cancer. Each CDR3 is given with its conserved first and last residue. The D gene is left open where the match is weak. Some rows have no size entry. The others give once, few or many, or a class for an expanded clone.

j_call d_call v_call clone_size cdr3_nt cdr3_aa
TRBJ2-1 TRBD2 TRBV13 NA TGTGCCAGCAGCTTAGGTAGCGGGGCTAACAATGAGCAGTTCTTC CASSLGSGANNEQFF
TRBJ2-2 TRBD1 TRBV28 once TGTGCCAGCAGTCCCTCCGGGACAGGGCAGAGCACCGGGGAGCTGTTTTTT CASSPSGTGQSTGELFF
TRBJ2-7 NA TRBV9 NA TGTGCCAGCAGCTTAGGCCAGGGTGGCGAGCAGTACTTC CASSLGQGGEQYF
TRBJ2-1 NA TRBV13 NA TGTGCCAGCAGCTTCTCCAGGAATGAGCAGTTCTTC CASSFSRNEQFF
TRBJ2-1 TRBD2 TRBV9 NA TGTGCCAGCAGCGTGGGACTAGCGGGAGGATCCAATGAGCAGTTCTTC CASSVGLAGGSNEQFF
TRBJ2-1 TRBD1 TRBV6-6 NA TGTGCCAGCAGTCTGGGACAGGGAGCCAACAATGAGCAGTTCTTC CASSLGQGANNEQFF
TRBJ1-6 NA TRBV11-2 NA TGTGCCAGCAGCTTTCCCCCTCCTGATTCACCCCTCCACTTT CASSFPPPDSPLHF
TRBJ2-2 NA TRBV9 NA TGTGCCAGCAGCGGGGGAGGCGGTTCCGGGGAGCTGTTTTTT CASSGGGGSGELFF
TRBJ1-1 NA TRBV19 once TGTGCCAGTAGTCAGGGAGCTGAAGCTTTCTTT CASSQGAEAFF
TRBJ1-3 TRBD1 TRBV30 NA TGTGCCTGGAGTGGCCGGGACAGGAGCTCTGGAAACACCATATATTTT CAWSGRDRSSGNTIYF
TRBJ2-1 TRBD2 TRBV11-1 NA TGTGCCAGCAGCTTAGCCCAGGGACTAGCGGGTTATGAGCAGTTCTTC CASSLAQGLAGYEQFF
TRBJ1-4 NA TRBV19 once TGTGCCAGTAGTCTCGGGATTTTATCTTCAACTAATGAAAAACTGTTTTTT CASSLGILSSTNEKLFF
TRBJ2-2 NA TRBV11-2 once TGTGCCAACAGCTTAGGGAGAACCGGGGAGCTGTTTTTT CANSLGRTGELFF
TRBJ2-1 NA TRBV27 NA TGTGCCAGCAGTTTTAAGAAGAAGGAGATCTTC CASSFKKKEIF
TRBJ2-7 NA TRBV5-5 once TGTGCCAGCAGCTTGGGTCCGTTGCCCTACGAGCAGTACTTC CASSLGPLPYEQYF
TRBJ2-4 TRBD1 TRBV28 NA TGTGCCAGCAGTTCCGGGACAGGGGCTATCCTTCAGTACTTC CASSSGTGAILQYF
TRBJ2-7 NA TRBV11-2 NA TGTGCCAGCAGCTTTCCCAGGGGGGGAGCACTACGGGAGCAGTACTTC CASSFPRGGALREQYF
TRBJ2-1 TRBD2 TRBV7-8 NA TGTGCCAGCAGCTCGGGGACTAGCGGGTATAATGAGCAGTTCTTC CASSSGTSGYNEQFF